This entry describes one T cell receptor (beta chain). The antigen is undetermined. These data originate in a study of beta chain features in type 1 diabetes. The isolated RNA, all of it, was reverse transcribed, so expressed TCRB transcripts were what got sequenced. Sequenced by immunoSEQ multiplex PCR; TCRdb stores in-frame clones only, minus some. In the table there are 640,000 or so clones, roughly 13% of which are singletons. J lost 0 bases, V lost 5 bases, and 5 bases had no gene match. This CDR3 is built from 15 residues. Germline V CDR1 and CDR2: SGHRS, YFSETQ. Study-level results: TCRB CDR3s from Type 1 diabetes patients were moderately but significantly shorter in all four CD4+ subsets. Within the patient group, naive, central memory and Treg TCRB repertoires appeared more similar to each other than within healthy donors.

The receptor's source is a man in his late teens or twenties with type 1 diabetes. Sequencing was carried out using naive CD4+ T cells from blood. The J gene is TRBJ2-7, the V gene TRBV5-1; 10 nucleotides agree with TRBD2. The CDR3 loop is CASRQLAGASYEQYF. The CDR3, as DNA: TGCGCCAGCAGACAGCTAGCGGGGGCCTCCTACGAGCAGTACTTC.